Below, 27 T cell receptor beta chains from the same sample are listed, as sequenced in a study of vaccination and CD4 T cells after COVID-19. Their antigens remain unidentified. Treatment given: roughly 11-day PBMC culture with coronavirus spike peptide pools or control peptides (ViraFEST assay). Cultured CD4+ T cell DNA was sequenced using the Oncomine TCR Beta short-read assay. TCRdb independently ran MiXCR on the PCR reads; one entry per CDR3 protein. In the table there are some 14,000 distinct CDR3 sequences, around 55% of which are singletons. Sequencing input: CD4+ T cells from blood, cultured in vitro. Receptor source: a human donor who had recovered from COVID-19.

A remark on this clonotype: At one end, the junction sequence differs from germline, possibly due to a read error. The CDR3 region has the DNA TGTGCCACCAGCAGAGAAAGCGGGGGCGAGATCTTC. Translation gives CATSRESGGEIF. The chain employs TRBV15 and TRBJ2-1; the match to TRBD2 covers 8 bases. CDR3 length: 12 residues. CDR1 and CDR2 (germline): LNHNV, YYDKDF (reference sequence).

The gene calls are TRBV15 and TRBJ1-6; TRBD1 agrees at 8 bases. The germline CDR1 and CDR2 sequences are LNHNV and YYDKDF (reference sequence). This CDR3 has 16 residues. V was clipped by 0 bases and J by 7 bases; unmatched bases: 5. CDR3 protein: CATSREAGTGNSPLHF. The CDR3 bases are TGTGCCACCAGCAGAGAAGCCGGGACAGGAAATTCACCCCTCCACTTT.

The chain uses TRBV27 and TRBJ1-6, with TRBD1 as a possible D gene (5 bases). The V gene lost 0 bases and the J gene lost 6 bases, with 12 bases spanning the gap. This CDR3 has 16 residues. Germline V CDR1 and CDR2: MNHEY, SMNVEV (reference sequence). The CDR3 sequence: CASSLSRTPFNSPLHF. CDR3 DNA sequence: TGTGCCAGCAGTTTATCCCGGACACCTTTTAATTCACCCCTCCACTTT.

This clonotype occurred once. The rearrangement joins TRBV27 to TRBJ2-5; 10 nucleotides agree with TRBD2. CDR1 MNHEY and CDR2 SMNVEV come from the germline V gene (reference sequence). The CDR3 covers 13 residues. The junction had 5 bases not matched to a gene; V was cut back by 6 bases and J by 7 bases. This CDR3 is CASRRTSGMTQYF. The CDR3, as DNA: TGTGCCAGCAGGCGCACTAGCGGGATGACCCAGTACTTC.

J is TRBJ1-1 and V is TRBV6-1; D perhaps matches TRBD1 (5 bases). Deletions cut 4 bases from V and 4 bases from J, with 16 bases between. CDR3 length: 15 residues. The germline V gene has CDR1 MNHNS and CDR2 SASEGT. This CDR3 reads CASSGEGTRFTEAFF. CDR3 bases: TGTGCCAGCAGTGGGGAGGGGACGCGTTTCACTGAAGCTTTCTTT.

This rearrangement joins TRBV19 to TRBJ1-5, with 9 bases fitting TRBD1. CDR1 LNHDA and CDR2 SQIVND come from the germline V gene (reference sequence). This CDR3 region has 16 residues. J lost 5 bases, V lost 6 bases, and 11 bases had no gene match. CDR3 bases: TGTGCCAGTAGACCTACGGACAGGGGTCGCGATCAGCCCCAGCATTTT. Amino acid sequence: CASRPTDRGRDQPQHF.

This clonotype occurred a few times. V and J are TRBV20-1 and TRBJ1-5; D unresolved. V gave up 5 bases and J gave up 9 bases, with 8 bases separating them. The CDR3 spans 10 residues. The germline V gene has CDR1 DFQATT and CDR2 SNEGSKA (reference sequence). This CDR3 is CSAGVLPQHF. The CDR3 DNA reads TGCAGTGCTGGGGTCTTGCCCCAGCATTTT.

The chain is built from TRBV19 and TRBJ1-6; 7 nucleotides line up with TRBD1. CDR1 is LNHDA, CDR2 SQIVND, per germline (reference sequence). This CDR3 is 13 amino acids long. V gave up 7 bases and J gave up 9 bases; unmatched junction bases: 6. DNA for the CDR3: TGTGCCAGTACCCCGACAGGGTTTTCACCCCTCCACTTT. Translated, it gives CASTPTGFSPLHF.

The rearrangement links TRBV6-1 to TRBJ2-5; a weak D match, TRBD2 (6 bases). This CDR3 contains 16 residues. Between the trimmed V and J ends, which lost 1 base and 5 bases, there was a span of 17 bases. Germline CDR1 is MNHNS and CDR2 is SASEGT. The CDR3 reads CASSEVWRGSRETQYF. Written as DNA, the CDR3 is TGTGCCAGCAGTGAAGTGTGGAGGGGTAGTAGGGAGACCCAGTACTTC.

V gene TRBV7-2 combines with J gene TRBJ1-2; D call uncertain. This CDR3 contains 15 residues. V lost 7 bases and J 4 bases, leaving 19 bases between the germline ends. Germline V gene data show CDR1 as SGHTA and CDR2 as FQGNSA. The CDR3, as DNA: TGTGCCAGCACCCTAACTACCGGCACAGCCTATGGCTACACCTTC. This sequence encodes CASTLTTGTAYGYTF.

The chain recombines TRBV6-5 with TRBJ2-4; D may be TRBD2 (5 bases). CDR3 length equals 15 residues. V was clipped by 2 bases and J by 8 bases, with 16 bases between them. Germline loops: CDR1 MNHEY, CDR2 SVGAGI. CDR3 sequence (DNA): TGTGCCAGCAGTTACCGGAGCGGCGGGCGGGACATTCAGTACTTC. This codes for CASSYRSGGRDIQYF.

The rearrangement uses TRBV19 and TRBJ1-5; no definite D call. Trimming stripped 6 bases from V and 5 bases from J, with 14 bases between. The CDR3 runs to 14 residues. The germline CDR1 and CDR2 sequences are LNHDA and SQIVND (reference sequence). The chain's CDR3 is CASSMGGLYQPQHF. CDR3 in DNA: TGTGCCAGTAGCATGGGTGGGTTATATCAGCCCCAGCATTTT.

The chain links TRBV7-3 to TRBJ2-3; D gene ambiguous. CDR1 SGHTA and CDR2 FQGTGA come from the germline V gene. The CDR3 consists of 15 residues. V was trimmed by 3 bases and J by 0 bases, leaving 10 bases between them. The CDR3 region is CASSLSRGSTDTQYF. The CDR3 nucleotides are TGTGCCAGCAGCTTGTCTCGAGGCAGCACAGATACGCAGTATTTT.

This clonotype has only a few counts. The chain joins TRBV15 to TRBJ1-1; 9 nucleotides agree with TRBD1. The germline CDR1 and CDR2 sequences are LNHNV and YYDKDF (reference sequence). Germline trimming cut 3 bases from V and 0 bases from J; bases unmatched to any gene: 8. There are 17 residues in the CDR3. This CDR3 is CATSRRTGDTMNTEAFF. The CDR3 region has the DNA TGTGCCACCAGCAGGCGGACAGGGGACACAATGAACACTGAAGCTTTCTTT. Full variable domain (outside the CDR3, taken from reference TRBV15 and TRBJ1-1): DAMVIQNPRYQVTQFGKPVTLSCSQTLNHNVMYWYQQKSSQAPKLLFHYYDKDFNNEADTPDNFQSRRPNTSFCFLDIRSPGLGDTAMYLCATSRRTGDTMNTEAFFGQGTRLTVV.

The chain carries TRBV6-1 and TRBJ1-5; 9 positions match TRBD1. Losses at the gene ends were 1 base for V and 5 bases for J; bases not matched to a gene: 3. This CDR3 is built from 15 residues. Germline V gene data show CDR1 as MNHNS and CDR2 as SASEGT. The CDR3 region has the DNA TGTGCCAGCAGTGAAGAGGGGACAGGGTATCAGCCCCAGCATTTT. It yields the protein CASSEEGTGYQPQHF.

The CDR3: CASSFTSDTDTQYF. The CDR3 nucleotides read TGTGCCAGCAGCTTTACTAGCGACACAGATACGCAGTATTTT. The rearrangement links TRBV7-2 to TRBJ2-3, with 7 nucleotides matching TRBD2. This CDR3 spans 14 amino acids. Trimming removed 3 bases from V and 2 bases from J; junction bases left unmatched: 2. Germline lookup yields CDR1 SGHTA and CDR2 FQGNSA.

In this sample, this clonotype turned up once. The V and J genes are TRBV20-1 and TRBJ1-1; no clear D. This CDR3 comprises 13 residues. CDR1 and CDR2 (germline): DFQATT, SNEGSKA (reference sequence). V was pared by 6 bases and J by 3 bases, with 14 bases between. CDR3 sequence (DNA): TGCAGTGCCCTCGCAGGAGGCGACACTGAAGCTTTCTTT. It yields the protein CSALAGGDTEAFF.

The J gene is TRBJ1-2, the V gene TRBV28; D not resolved. The CDR3 sequence is 15 residues long. The V end was cut by 3 bases, the J end by 4 bases, with 15 bases between. Looked up from germline, CDR1 is MDHEN and CDR2 is SYDVKM. CDR3 region: CASSLAQLDPYGYTF. The DNA for the CDR3 is TGTGCCAGCAGTTTGGCACAGCTAGATCCCTATGGCTACACCTTC.

This clonotype was picked up a small number of times. This chain connects TRBV7-9 to TRBJ1-5; no reliable D call. Germline CDR1 reads SEHNR; CDR2 reads FQNEAQ (reference sequence). This CDR3 comprises 13 residues. V gave up 5 bases and J gave up 7 bases, with 12 bases separating them. This CDR3 reads CASSTAMGQPQHF. The CDR3 DNA sequence: TGTGCCAGCAGCACCGCAATGGGCCAGCCCCAGCATTTT.

In the case of this clonotype: The conserved phenylalanine or tryptophan is not found at the CDR3 terminus, so this likely reflects a read error. The chain has TRBV20-1 and TRBJ1-5; the match to TRBD1 covers 8 bases. Unmatched junction bases numbered 7, after V lost 1 base and J lost 2 bases. Per the germline V gene, CDR1 is DFQATT and CDR2 is SNEGSKA (reference sequence). This CDR3 has 16 residues. This CDR3 reads CSARGLPGQGNQPQHL. CDR3 nucleotide sequence: TGCAGTGCTAGAGGTCTACCGGGACAGGGCAATCAGCCCCAGCATCTT.

The chain employs TRBV2 and TRBJ1-1, with D unclear. Germline lookup yields CDR1 SNHLY and CDR2 FYNNEI. Trimming pared 6 bases from V and 4 bases from J, leaving 12 bases between. This CDR3 has 13 residues. CDR3 in DNA: TGTGCCAGCAGCCTTTCCTCTGCCACTGAAGCTTTCTTT. It codes for CASSLSSATEAFF.

This chain connects TRBV28 to TRBJ2-2; D unresolved. This CDR3 is 12 amino acids long. CDR1 MDHEN and CDR2 SYDVKM come from the germline V gene. Trimming pared 2 bases from V and 7 bases from J, leaving 5 bases between. The DNA of the CDR3 is TGTGCCAGCAGTTTAACGGTCGGGGAGCTGTTTTTT. Its translation: CASSLTVGELFF.

V gene TRBV2 combines with J gene TRBJ2-4; 10 nucleotides match TRBD2. Germline V CDR1 and CDR2: SNHLY, FYNNEI. This CDR3 has 14 residues. V dropped 7 bases and J dropped 7; count of bases not matched to a gene: 7. The CDR3 DNA reads TGTGCCAGCACCGAGCGGGGGGGCGGGAACATTCAGTACTTC. Amino acids: CASTERGGGNIQYF.

This rearrangement joins TRBV20-1 to TRBJ1-2; D is undetermined. The V gene's germline CDR1 is DFQATT and CDR2 SNEGSKA (reference sequence). The CDR3 runs 14 residues. This CDR3 is CSGFTGSANYGYTF. CDR3 bases: TGCAGCGGGTTCACCGGTTCCGCTAACTATGGCTACACCTTC.

The rearrangement joins TRBV6-1 to TRBJ2-3, with unresolved D. Trimming took 3 bases from V and 4 from J, leaving 11 bases between them. Looked up from germline, CDR1 is MNHNS and CDR2 is SASEGT. This CDR3 spans 14 amino acids. In DNA, the CDR3 is TGTGCCAGCAGTGACCGATGGAGCGCAGATACGCAGTATTTT. Protein: CASSDRWSADTQYF.

The V gene is TRBV7-2, the J gene TRBJ2-3; D unclear. In germline, CDR1 is SGHTA, CDR2 FQGNSA. Trimming cost V 4 bases and J 5 bases, with 13 bases left between them. The CDR3 sequence is 14 residues long. CDR3 bases: TGTGCCAGCAGCTCACGGGCCTTTGGAGATACGCAGTATTTT. This encodes CASSSRAFGDTQYF.

This sequence joins TRBV12-3 or TRBV12-4 and TRBJ2-1; a possible D gene is TRBD2 (6 bases). This CDR3 has 18 amino acids. V was pared by 2 bases and J by 5 bases, with 22 bases between. Here the CDR3 DNA reads TGTGCCAGCAGTTTATATGCCTTGGGGCGGGACGAACACAATGAGCAGTTCTTC. Protein sequence: CASSLYALGRDEHNEQFF.